This T cell receptor (beta chain) was recovered during a study of T-cell reconstitution after alpha-beta-depleted transplantation in children. This clonotype was seen at least ten times. Molecular barcoding with unique molecular identifiers was used for the TCRbeta library. Each CDR3 protein is one row after TCRdb ran MiXCR on the PCR reads. The sample consists of around 200,000 distinct CDR3 sequences, 8.5% to 10% of them appearing once. The length of the CDR3 is 16 residues. CDR1 and CDR2 (germline): MNHEY, SMNVEV (reference sequence). V lost 5 bases, J lost 5 bases, and 11 bases stayed unmatched. This TCR was sampled from a human donor who donated a stem cell graft to a child with acute lymphoblastic leukemia. The sequencing used PBMCs from the stem cell graft donor, collected from the stem cell graft. The V and J genes are TRBV27 and TRBJ2-1; 8 positions match TRBD2. The CDR3 protein is CASSPPLRGDHNEQFF. For the CDR3, the DNA is TGTGCCAGCAGTCCCCCTTTGCGGGGGGACCACAATGAGCAGTTCTTC.